The next 18 T cell receptor beta chains were all read from a single sample in a study of T cell repertoires in cytomegalovirus infection. What these receptors recognize is not known. TCRdb passed the reads through MiXCR, listing each CDR3 protein once. The repertoire holds 250,000 to 300,000 distinct CDR3 sequences, with less than 25% as singletons. The material sequenced was cultured PBMCs, taken from culture after CMV antigen stimulation. The receptors derive from a human donor in good health (CMV status not recorded). Some clones in this sample may be carry-over from other donors' samples.

This sequence joins TRBV5-1 and TRBJ2-6; possible D gene TRBD1, 7 bases. This CDR3 has 19 residues. Trimming stripped 0 bases from V and 4 bases from J, with 20 bases between. CDR1 and CDR2 from the germline V gene are SGHRS and YFSETQ. The CDR3 DNA follows: TGCGCCAGCAGCTTGGCCACTCGGGCAGGGGGGTCCGGGGCCAACGTCCTGACTTTC. As protein: CASSLATRAGGSGANVLTF.

This clonotype showed up many times. The chain couples TRBV6-1 to TRBJ2-7; D possibly corresponds to TRBD1 (6 bases). V was cut by 7 bases and J by 8 bases, with 9 bases left in between. Germline V lookup: CDR1 MNHNS, CDR2 SASEGT. The CDR3 runs 10 residues. The CDR3 DNA sequence: TGTGCCAGCAAGGGGGATCAGCAGTACTTC. Protein sequence: CASKGDQQYF.

The chain carries TRBV7-9 and TRBJ2-1; D uncertain. The length of the CDR3 is 18 residues. Germline CDR1 reads SEHNR; CDR2 reads FQNEAQ (reference sequence). V dropped 1 base and J dropped 8 bases, with 24 bases sitting between them. The CDR3 here is CASSLGPLYGYIKDEQFF. CDR3 coding DNA: TGTGCCAGCAGCTTAGGTCCCCTATATGGGTACATAAAGGATGAGCAGTTCTTC. The full variable domain, its missing parts supplied by reference TRBV7-9 and TRBJ2-1, is DTGVSQNPRHKITKRGQNVTFRCDPISEHNRLYWYRQTLGQGPEFLTYFQNEAQLEKSRLLSDRFSAERPKGSFSTLEIQRTEQGDSAMYLCASSLGPLYGYIKDEQFFGPGTRLTVL.

This clonotype was seen only a few times. V gene TRBV20-1 combines with J gene TRBJ2-1; TRBD2 matches at 10 bases. The CDR3 is 17 amino acids. V lost 3 bases to trimming and J lost 5 bases; unmatched junction nucleotides: 13. Germline V gene lookup returns CDR1 DFQATT and CDR2 SNEGSKA (reference sequence). For the CDR3, the DNA is TGCAGTGCTAGTATCGCTAGCGGGAGTGCATTTAACAATGAGCAGTTCTTC. Translated, it gives CSASIASGSAFNNEQFF.

A few counts support this clonotype. The V and J genes are TRBV20-1 and TRBJ2-7; no firm D call. V lost 0 bases and J 0 bases, leaving 6 bases between the germline ends. Per the germline V gene, CDR1 is DFQATT and CDR2 is SNEGSKA (reference sequence). CDR3 length: 13 amino acids. This chain's CDR3 is CSARDMASYEQYV. DNA of the CDR3: TGCAGTGCTAGAGATATGGCCTCCTACGAGCAGTACGTC.

The table lists this clonotype with many counts. The CDR3 DNA reads as TGTGCCAGCAGCCTACGGGACACCGGACCCTACGAGCAGTACTTC. This codes for CASSLRDTGPYEQYF. The chain uses TRBV7-8 and TRBJ2-7; D possibly corresponds to TRBD1 (6 bases). CDR3 length: 15 amino acids. The V end lost 5 bases, the J end lost 2 bases, and 16 bases lay between the germline ends. CDR1 and CDR2 (germline): SGHVS, FQNEAQ.

The genes are TRBV19 and TRBJ2-1, with D hard to call. The CDR3 covers 15 residues. V gave up 3 bases and J gave up 4 bases, with 13 bases separating them. In germline, CDR1 is LNHDA, CDR2 SQIVND (reference sequence). CDR3 sequence reads: CASSIPHYLYNEQFF. CDR3 DNA: TGTGCCAGTAGTATCCCTCACTACCTTTACAATGAGCAGTTCTTC.

In its sample, this clonotype was seen a few times. This sequence may be a read error, since a much larger clone differs from it by one base. This chain uses TRBV7-6 with TRBJ2-1, with D hard to call. The length of the CDR3 is 14 residues. V lost 1 base to trimming and J lost 2 bases, with 6 bases between them. Looked up from germline, CDR1 is SGHVS and CDR2 is FNYEAQ. The CDR3 DNA sequence: TGTGCCAGCAGCTTAGAGTCAGCCTACAATGAGCAGTTCTTC. It specifies CASSLESAYNEQFF.

This chain connects TRBV27 to TRBJ1-2; D gene unclear. The germline CDR1 and CDR2 sequences are MNHEY and SMNVEV (reference sequence). The CDR3 sequence is 13 residues long. Trimming stripped 6 bases from V and 8 bases from J, with 16 bases between. The CDR3 DNA sequence: TGTGCCAGCAGACGATCCGGGGTGCAAGGCTACACCTTC. It yields the protein CASRRSGVQGYTF.

This clonotype showed up just a few times. V usage is TRBV5-1 and J usage is TRBJ1-1; tentative D call: TRBD1 (6 bases). The CDR3 has 14 amino acids. V was pared by 4 bases and J by 4 bases, with 14 bases between. The germline V gene encodes CDR1 SGHRS and CDR2 YFSETQ. CDR3 in amino acids: CASSQQTGSTEAFF. CDR3 nucleotides: TGCGCCAGCAGCCAACAAACAGGGTCCACTGAAGCTTTCTTT.

The chain is built from TRBV6-5 and TRBJ2-6; D is possibly TRBD1 or TRBD2 (5 bases each). CDR3 length equals 16 residues. V was pared by 7 bases and J by 4 bases, with 17 bases between. The germline gives CDR1 MNHEY, CDR2 SVGAGI. The CDR3: CASTKFWGTGANVLTF. The CDR3 nucleotides are TGTGCCAGCACAAAGTTCTGGGGGACCGGGGCCAACGTCCTGACTTTC.

The gene calls are TRBV7-9 and TRBJ2-5; TRBD2 matches at 14 bases. CDR3 length: 15 residues. Germline CDR1 and CDR2: SEHNR and FQNEAQ (reference sequence). Trimming at V came to 5 bases and at J to 4 bases, leaving 3 bases not matched to a gene. This CDR3 is CASSTTSGRGETQYF. The CDR3 nucleotides are TGTGCCAGCAGCACGACTAGCGGGAGGGGAGAGACCCAGTACTTC.

In this sample, this clonotype turned up a few times. The V call is TRBV19, the J call TRBJ1-5, with 9 bases aligning to TRBD1. The V gene's germline CDR1 is LNHDA and CDR2 SQIVND (reference sequence). There are 15 residues in the CDR3. The trim removed 10 bases at V and 6 bases at J, leaving 13 bases unmatched. The CDR3, as DNA: TGTGCCAAAATATGCCGGGACAGGGCGGGTCAGCCCCAGCATTTT. Translation gives CAKICRDRAGQPQHF.

The chain combines TRBV29-1 with TRBJ2-1; D not certain. V dropped 6 bases and J dropped 9 bases, with 12 bases sitting between them. Germline V gene lookup returns CDR1 SQVTM and CDR2 ANQGSEA. The CDR3 loop spans 11 amino acids. The CDR3 DNA reads as TGCAGCGTCCGTCGAATGATTGAGCAGTTCTTC. This codes for CSVRRMIEQFF.

This sequence joins TRBV27 and TRBJ2-1; D might be TRBD2 (5 bases). CDR3 length: 17 residues. The V end lost 0 bases, the J end lost 4 bases, and 16 bases lay between the germline ends. Germline lookup yields CDR1 MNHEY and CDR2 SMNVEV (reference sequence). The CDR3 DNA reads TGTGCCAGCAGTTTATCAGAGGACTTCCCCGGTTACAATGAGCAGTTCTTC. Translating gives CASSLSEDFPGYNEQFF.

There are many counts of this clonotype. The chain uses TRBV4-1 and TRBJ1-2; 7 nucleotides match TRBD1. V gave up 4 bases and J gave up 4 bases; unmatched junction bases: 9. The CDR3 spans 15 residues. CDR1 MGHRA and CDR2 YSYEKL come from the germline V gene. For the CDR3, the DNA is TGCGCCAGCAGCCCGGGGACAGCCGCTCCCTATGGCTACACCTTC. Translated, it gives CASSPGTAAPYGYTF.

The chain carries TRBV6-2 or TRBV6-3 and TRBJ2-2; D remains unclear. This CDR3 contains 12 residues. Germline assignment: CDR1 MNHEY and CDR2 SVGEGT. The V and J ends lost 5 bases and 9 bases respectively, with 10 bases between them. CDR3 DNA: TGTGCCAGCAGTGAACTCAGGAGGGAGCTGTTTTTT. This gives the protein CASSELRRELFF.

This clonotype was recorded many times. The chain couples TRBV20-1 to TRBJ2-2; 8 nucleotides align to TRBD1. This CDR3 has 15 residues. The germline V gene has CDR1 DFQATT and CDR2 SNEGSKA (reference sequence). V lost 0 bases and J lost 5; bases outside the gene matches: 5. The CDR3 DNA reads as TGCAGTGCTAGAGACCGGGACAGGACTACCGGGGAGCTGTTTTTT. This encodes CSARDRDRTTGELFF.